One and the same sample provided the 8 T cell receptor beta chains below, sequenced in a study of blood T cells in healthy people across ages. Sample-barcoded 5' priming and a J-beta primer mix drove a second PCR of roughly 7 to 11 cycles. TCRdb called the 5' RACE reads again in MiXCR, with one record for every CDR3 protein. The sample yields about 640,000 distinct CDR3 sequences, 58% seen once. Sequencing was carried out using blood. The receptors derive from a man aged 55 to 70 in good health.

Turning to this clonotype: A much larger clone lies a single base off, so this may be a read error. The chain carries TRBV29-1 and TRBJ2-7; D gene uncertain. The germline gives CDR1 SQVTM, CDR2 ANQGSEA. The CDR3 contains 11 residues. CDR3 sequence (DNA): TGCAGCATTGAAGGAATCCACGAGCAGTACTTC. Its protein product is CSIEGIHEQYF.

V is TRBV12-3 or TRBV12-4 and J is TRBJ2-3; unclear D gene. Trimming took 5 bases from V and 3 from J, leaving 9 bases between them. The CDR3 extends over 13 amino acids. The CDR3 sequence is CASSTTRTDTQYF. The CDR3 coding sequence is TGTGCCAGCAGTACAACAAGAACAGATACGCAGTATTTT.

This clonotype has more than one count but fewer than ten. This rearrangement joins TRBV3-1 to TRBJ1-1; 7 nucleotides agree with TRBD1. The germline gives CDR1 LGHDT, CDR2 YNNKEL (reference sequence). This CDR3 has 14 residues. V shed 4 bases and J 3 bases; nucleotides not matched to a gene: 5. CDR3 bases: TGTGCCAGCAGCCTTGAGGGGGCTTACACTGAAGCTTTCTTT. It specifies CASSLEGAYTEAFF.

This clonotype was detected a few times. The genes are TRBV12-3 or TRBV12-4 and TRBJ2-3; 10 bases align to TRBD1. The V and J ends lost 5 bases and 4 bases, in that order; junction bases with no gene match: 6. The CDR3 contains 15 residues. CDR3 DNA sequence: TGTGCCAGCAGTCCAGGGACAGGGGTGGCAGATACGCAGTATTTT. Its translation is CASSPGTGVADTQYF.

Ten or more counts support this clonotype. The rearrangement joins TRBV27 to TRBJ2-2, with unresolved D. Trimming removed 2 bases at V and 0 bases at J, with 10 bases between. Per germline, CDR1 MNHEY and CDR2 SMNVEV (reference sequence). The CDR3 covers 16 residues. The CDR3 here is CASSLIARSNTGELFF. DNA for the CDR3: TGTGCCAGCAGTTTAATCGCCAGGTCGAACACCGGGGAGCTGTTTTTT.

This chain joins TRBV7-2 and TRBJ2-3; TRBD2 matches at 10 bases. CDR1 and CDR2 from the germline V gene are SGHTA and FQGNSA. This CDR3 has 16 amino acids. V shed 5 bases and J 1 base; nucleotides not matched to a gene: 6. CDR3 protein: CASSLQRGGGTDTQYF. The CDR3, as DNA: TGTGCCAGCAGCCTTCAGCGGGGGGGCGGCACAGATACGCAGTATTTT.

The chain combines TRBV9 with TRBJ1-1; 8 positions agree with TRBD1. V shed 5 bases and J 4 bases; nucleotides not matched to a gene: 4. CDR1 SGDLS and CDR2 YYNGEE come from the germline V gene. The CDR3 runs 13 residues. CDR3 residues: CASREQGGTEAFF. In DNA form, the CDR3 reads TGTGCCAGCAGAGAACAGGGGGGCACTGAAGCTTTCTTT.

A note on this clonotype: An end of the junction does not agree with germline; a read error may underlie this. This sequence joins TRBV7-9 and TRBJ1-2; D is possibly TRBD1 (6 bases). Looked up from germline, CDR1 is SEHNR and CDR2 is FQNEAQ (reference sequence). The CDR3 is 14 residues long. The CDR3 nucleotides are TGTGCTAGCAGCTTAGACGGACAGCTCTATGGCTACACCTTC. This sequence encodes CASSLDGQLYGYTF.